Reported below is one T cell receptor beta chain. This sample is part of a study of blood T cell repertoires in COVID-19. As for the study in general: PBMCs, B-cell-depleted T cells, or T cells were the source of the cDNA or gDNA that made up the material.

After removal of 4 bases from V and 3 bases from J, the junction contained 10 bases not matched to a gene. CDR3 size: 15 residues. CDR1 and CDR2 (germline): SQVTM, ANQGSEA. TCRdb's table, derived via immunoSEQ multiplex PCR, lists solely in-frame clones and lacks some. The sample records more than 250,000 clones, over 75% being singletons. Participants were aged about 18 to 90 years, lived in 20 to 30 US areas, and enrolled virtually. Participants' reported clinical history set cohort assignment. What the recovered Cohort 3 donors had was two negative PCRs, clearance, or symptom resolution. V gene TRBV29-1 combines with J gene TRBJ1-2, with 8 bases that match TRBD1. The TCR was taken from a woman in her twenties or thirties who had recovered from COVID-19. Sequencing was performed on PBMCs or T cells enriched from blood (not recorded which). The CDR3 region is CSVGRNRGIDYGYTF. The CDR3 bases are TGCAGCGTTGGGCGAAACAGGGGGATCGACTATGGCTACACCTTC.